One sample yielded the 17 T cell receptor beta chains listed below, sequenced in a study of early T cells in non-severe SARS-CoV-2 infection. MiXCR was run by TCRdb on the 5' RACE reads, yielding one entry per CDR3 protein. The sample lists more than 40,000 distinct CDR3 sequences; 5.4% were seen once. The source material was whole blood, sampled at baseline. The receptor source for this set is an adult who was a healthcare worker with PCR-confirmed SARS-CoV-2 infection or an uninfected control (not recorded which).

The chain has TRBV9 and TRBJ2-3; 9 nucleotides align to TRBD2. The CDR3 sequence is 16 residues long. Germline loops: CDR1 SGDLS, CDR2 YYNGEE. With 4 bases clipped from V and 4 bases from J, the junction kept 10 bases outside the gene matches. Here the CDR3 DNA reads TGTGCCAGCAGCCCGTTTAGCGGGAGTCTCTCAGATACGCAGTATTTT. Encoded protein: CASSPFSGSLSDTQYF.

This clonotype was counted many times. This rearrangement joins TRBV6-5 to TRBJ2-2; the D gene could be TRBD1 or TRBD2 (6 bases each). Between the trimmed V and J ends, which lost 2 bases and 2 bases, there was a span of 12 bases. This CDR3 is built from 16 residues. Germline lookup yields CDR1 MNHEY and CDR2 SVGAGI. In DNA, the CDR3 is TGTGCCAGCAGTTACGGCCGGGGGCCCAACACCGGGGAGCTGTTTTTT. Its protein is CASSYGRGPNTGELFF.

In its sample, this clonotype was seen many times. This chain joins TRBV7-2 and TRBJ1-1, with a possible D match to TRBD1 (6 bases). Germline V CDR1 and CDR2: SGHTA, FQGNSA. The ends were cut back, 5 bases at V and 5 bases at J, with 15 bases in the middle. This CDR3 has 14 residues. The CDR3 DNA is TGTGCCAGCAGCAAGTACAGGGTTGGGACTGAAGCTTTCTTT. Translation gives CASSKYRVGTEAFF.

This chain connects TRBV29-1 to TRBJ2-7; D is unclear. CDR1 SQVTM and CDR2 ANQGSEA come from the germline V gene. The ends were cut back, 4 bases at V and 2 bases at J, with 9 bases in the middle. This CDR3 region has 12 residues. The CDR3 loop is CSVASLAYEQYF. CDR3 in DNA: TGCAGCGTTGCTAGTCTGGCCTACGAGCAGTACTTC.

The chain recombines TRBV5-1 with TRBJ2-2; D remains ambiguous. This CDR3 comprises 15 residues. The germline V and J ends were trimmed by 2 bases and 4 bases, with 12 bases remaining between them. Germline-derived CDR1 and CDR2 are SGHRS and YFSETQ. CDR3 residues: CASSLAQHSTGELFF. The CDR3 DNA is TGCGCCAGCAGCTTAGCCCAACACTCCACCGGGGAGCTGTTTTTT.

Many counts were recorded for this clonotype. This sequence joins TRBV21-1 and TRBJ2-7; the table's D call, TRBD1, was not checked against the DNA. TRBV21-1 is a listed pseudogene. The CDR3 consists of 20 residues. The CDR3 spells CASSTLGRGRGGGRTYEQYF. The CDR3 DNA is TGTGCCAGCAGCACCCTTGGCAGGGGGCGCGGGGGAGGCAGGACGTACGAGCAGTACTTC.

This clonotype was seen many times. This chain links TRBV12-3 or TRBV12-4 with TRBJ1-3; 8 positions match TRBD1. V shed 6 bases, J shed 5 bases, and the junction held 9 bases outside the gene matches. The CDR3 has 15 amino acids. In DNA, the CDR3 is TGTGCCAGCAGCTCCTCTCGACAGGGGCGAAACACCATATATTTT. Translation: CASSSSRQGRNTIYF.

This clonotype counts as medium-sized (0.01 to 0.1%). The chain joins TRBV20-1 to TRBJ2-5; D uncertain. This CDR3 has 15 residues. The V end lost 5 bases, the J end lost 0 bases, and 16 bases lay between the germline ends. CDR1 is DFQATT, CDR2 SNEGSKA, per germline (reference sequence). The CDR3 region is CSADAPAANQETQYF. The CDR3 DNA reads as TGCAGTGCTGACGCCCCGGCGGCGAACCAAGAGACCCAGTACTTC.

This clonotype was seen many times. The DNA of the CDR3 is TGTGCCAGCAGTGAAGGGACAGCATATAATTCACCCCTCCACTTT. Translating it yields CASSEGTAYNSPLHF. The chain combines TRBV6-1 with TRBJ1-6; D possibly corresponds to TRBD1 (6 bases). The V gene lost 1 base and the J gene lost 4 bases, with 8 bases spanning the gap. Germline CDR1 MNHNS, CDR2 SASEGT. The CDR3 sequence is 15 residues long.

On this clonotype itself: This could be a read error, since a much larger clone is one nucleotide away. The chain is built from TRBV7-8 and TRBJ2-3; the D is unclear. The germline V gene has CDR1 SGHVS and CDR2 FQNEAQ. Trimming left V 5 bases short and J 5 bases short, with 11 bases between. The CDR3 extends over 13 amino acids. The CDR3 region is CASSTRYIDTQYF. CDR3 nucleotide sequence: TGTGCCAGCAGCACACGTTACATAGATACGCAGTATTTT. Filled out from reference TRBV7-8 and TRBJ2-3, the complete variable domain reads GAGVSQSPRYKVAKRGQDVALRCDPISGHVSLFWYQQALGQGPEFLTYFQNEAQLDKSGLPSDRFFAERPEGSVSTLKIQRTQQEDSAVYLCASSTRYIDTQYFGPGTRLTVL.

This clonotype was seen many times. V gene TRBV29-1 combines with J gene TRBJ2-6; D unresolved. V gave up 6 bases and J gave up 2 bases, with 8 bases separating them. The germline gives CDR1 SQVTM, CDR2 ANQGSEA. The CDR3 totals 13 residues. This CDR3 is CSVGLTGANVLTF. In DNA form, the CDR3 reads TGCAGCGTAGGGCTGACTGGGGCCAACGTCCTGACTTTC.

This clonotype was seen more than once but under ten times. This chain uses TRBV14 with TRBJ2-3, with D unclear. Trimming took off 3 bases at V and 8 bases at J, with 15 bases between the two ends. This CDR3 has 14 amino acids. Per the germline V gene, CDR1 is SGHDN and CDR2 is FVKESK. The CDR3 here is CASSQTYDPFTQYF. CDR3 sequence (DNA): TGTGCCAGCAGCCAGACCTACGACCCGTTTACGCAGTATTTT.

This clonotype was seen ten or more times. CDR3 bases: TGTGCCAGCAGTGACGGGACTAGCGGGAACAATGAGCAGTTCTTC. This gives the protein CASSDGTSGNNEQFF. V gene TRBV6-4 combines with J gene TRBJ2-1, with 13 bases identical to TRBD2. V shed 2 bases and J 5 bases; nucleotides not matched to a gene: 0. The CDR3 spans 15 residues. Germline CDR1 reads MRHNA; CDR2 reads SNTAGT.

This clonotype has at least ten counts. The rearrangement uses TRBV28 and TRBJ1-1; perhaps TRBD1 as D (6 bases). Between the trimmed V and J ends, which lost 3 bases and 1 base, there was a span of 12 bases. The CDR3 is 15 amino acids. Per the germline V gene, CDR1 is MDHEN and CDR2 is SYDVKM. The CDR3 sequence is CASSFMGAGNTEAFF. CDR3 DNA: TGTGCCAGCAGTTTCATGGGGGCGGGGAACACTGAAGCTTTCTTT.

The chain recombines TRBV28 with TRBJ2-1; weak D call: TRBD2 (6 bases). Deletions cut 3 bases from V and 10 bases from J, with 10 bases between. This CDR3 contains 12 residues. Germline CDR1 reads MDHEN; CDR2 reads SYDVKM. The CDR3 loop is CASSFPGGEQFF. CDR3 DNA: TGTGCCAGCAGTTTTCCCGGGGGAGAGCAGTTCTTC.

The sample holds many counts of this clonotype. The chain uses TRBV3-1 and TRBJ2-5; D tentatively fits TRBD1 or TRBD2 (7 bases each). The germline CDR1 and CDR2 sequences are LGHDT and YNNKEL (reference sequence). The CDR3 runs 16 residues. V shed 1 base and J shed 3 bases, with 15 bases lying between them. The chain's CDR3 is CASSQVEQGGEETQYF. CDR3 bases: TGTGCCAGCAGCCAAGTGGAGCAGGGGGGGGAAGAGACCCAGTACTTC.

This clonotype came up many times. The chain employs TRBV27 and TRBJ2-2, with a weak D call TRBD2 (6 bases). V lost 7 bases, J lost 5 bases, and 14 bases lay in between. CDR1 is MNHEY and CDR2 is SMNVEV in the germline V gene (reference sequence). CDR3 length equals 14 residues. Here the CDR3 reads CASTLGSGTGELFF. Written as DNA, the CDR3 is TGTGCCAGCACCTTGGGGAGCGGGACCGGGGAGCTGTTTTTT.